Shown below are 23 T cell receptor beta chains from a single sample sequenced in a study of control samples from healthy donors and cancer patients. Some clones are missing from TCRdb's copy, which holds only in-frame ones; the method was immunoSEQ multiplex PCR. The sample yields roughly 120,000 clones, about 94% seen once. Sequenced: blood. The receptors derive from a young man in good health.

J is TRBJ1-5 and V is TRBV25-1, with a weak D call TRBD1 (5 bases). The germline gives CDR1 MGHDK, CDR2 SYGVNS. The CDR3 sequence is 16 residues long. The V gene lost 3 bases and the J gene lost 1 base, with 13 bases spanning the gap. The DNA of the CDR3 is TGTGCCAGCAGTGATTCCTGGACACCGAGCAATCAGCCCCAGCATTTT. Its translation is CASSDSWTPSNQPQHF. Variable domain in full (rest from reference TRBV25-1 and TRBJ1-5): EADIYQTPRYLVIGTGKKITLECSQTMGHDKMYWYQQDPGMELHLIHYSYGVNSTEKGDLSSESTVSRIRTEHFPLTLESARPSHTSQYLCASSDSWTPSNQPQHFGDGTRLSIL.

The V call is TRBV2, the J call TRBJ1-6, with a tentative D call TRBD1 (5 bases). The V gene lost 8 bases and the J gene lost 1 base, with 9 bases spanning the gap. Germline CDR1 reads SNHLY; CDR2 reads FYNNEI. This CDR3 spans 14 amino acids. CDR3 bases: TGTGCCAGCGGGGGACGATCCTATAATTCACCCCTCCACTTT. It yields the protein CASGGRSYNSPLHF.

DNA of the CDR3: TGTGCCAGCAGTTTACGACAGGGGGACTATGGCTACACCTTC. This codes for CASSLRQGDYGYTF. The chain combines TRBV27 with TRBJ1-2, with TRBD1 identical over 9 bases. CDR1 is MNHEY and CDR2 is SMNVEV in the germline V gene (reference sequence). The CDR3 is 14 amino acids. The ends lost 2 bases at V and 3 bases at J; junction bases unmatched: 1.

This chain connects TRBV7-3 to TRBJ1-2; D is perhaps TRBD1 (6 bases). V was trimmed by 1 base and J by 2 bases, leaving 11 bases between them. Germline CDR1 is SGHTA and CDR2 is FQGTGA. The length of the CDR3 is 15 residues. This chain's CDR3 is CASSLNGQPNYGYTF. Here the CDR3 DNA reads TGTGCCAGCAGCTTAAACGGACAGCCAAACTATGGCTACACCTTC.

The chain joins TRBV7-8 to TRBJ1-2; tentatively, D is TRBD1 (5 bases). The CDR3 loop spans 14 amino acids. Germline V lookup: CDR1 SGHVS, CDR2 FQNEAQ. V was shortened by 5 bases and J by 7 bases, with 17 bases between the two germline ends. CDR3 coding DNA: TGTGCCAGCAGCGTAGGATCAGGGAAGGGTGGCTACACCTTC. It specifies CASSVGSGKGGYTF. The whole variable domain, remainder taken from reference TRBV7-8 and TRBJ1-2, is GAGVSQSPRYKVAKRGQDVALRCDPISGHVSLFWYQQALGQGPEFLTYFQNEAQLDKSGLPSDRFFAERPEGSVSTLKIQRTQQEDSAVYLCASSVGSGKGGYTFGSGTRLTVV.

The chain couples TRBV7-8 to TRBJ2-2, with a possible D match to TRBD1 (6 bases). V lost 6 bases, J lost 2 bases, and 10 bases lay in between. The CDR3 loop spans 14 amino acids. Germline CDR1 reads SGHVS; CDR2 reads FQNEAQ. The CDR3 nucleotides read TGTGCCAGCAGACCGGACAGAAACACCGGGGAGCTGTTTTTT. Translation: CASRPDRNTGELFF.

The CDR3 loop is CAIRPRDTDEQFF. In DNA, the CDR3 is TGTGCCATAAGACCTCGGGACACCGATGAGCAGTTCTTC. The V and J genes are TRBV10-3 and TRBJ2-1, with a weak D call TRBD1 (6 bases). There are 13 residues in the CDR3. V shed 9 bases and J shed 8 bases, with 17 bases lying between them. Germline V gene data show CDR1 as ENHRY and CDR2 as SYGVKD.

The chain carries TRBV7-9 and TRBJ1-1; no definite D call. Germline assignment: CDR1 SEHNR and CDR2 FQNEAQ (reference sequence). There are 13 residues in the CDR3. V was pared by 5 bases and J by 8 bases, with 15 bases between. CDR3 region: CASSISPREEAFF. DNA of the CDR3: TGTGCCAGCAGCATAAGTCCTCGGGAGGAAGCTTTCTTT.

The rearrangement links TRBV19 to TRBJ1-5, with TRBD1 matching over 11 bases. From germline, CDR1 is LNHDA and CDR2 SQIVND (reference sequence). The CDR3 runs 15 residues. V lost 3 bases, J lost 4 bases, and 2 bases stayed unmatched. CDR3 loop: CASSMGTGGNQPQHF. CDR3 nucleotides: TGTGCCAGTAGTATGGGGACAGGGGGTAATCAGCCCCAGCATTTT.

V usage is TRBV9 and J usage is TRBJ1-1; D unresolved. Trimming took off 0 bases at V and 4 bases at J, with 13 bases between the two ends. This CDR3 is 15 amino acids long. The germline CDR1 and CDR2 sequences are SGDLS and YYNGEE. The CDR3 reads CASSVGVDAATEAFF. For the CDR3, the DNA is TGTGCCAGCAGCGTAGGAGTAGACGCGGCCACTGAAGCTTTCTTT.

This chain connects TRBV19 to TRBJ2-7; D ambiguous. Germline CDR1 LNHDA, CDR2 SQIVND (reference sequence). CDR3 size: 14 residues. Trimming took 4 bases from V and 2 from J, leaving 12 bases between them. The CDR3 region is CASSKVAPPYEQYF. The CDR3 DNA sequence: TGTGCCAGTAGTAAAGTCGCCCCACCCTACGAGCAGTACTTC.

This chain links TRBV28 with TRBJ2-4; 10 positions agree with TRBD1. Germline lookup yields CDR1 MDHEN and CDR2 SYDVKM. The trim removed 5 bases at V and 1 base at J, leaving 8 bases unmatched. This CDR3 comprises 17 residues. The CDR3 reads CASSPPGQGLAKNIQYF. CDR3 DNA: TGTGCCAGCAGTCCCCCGGGACAGGGGCTGGCCAAAAACATTCAGTACTTC.

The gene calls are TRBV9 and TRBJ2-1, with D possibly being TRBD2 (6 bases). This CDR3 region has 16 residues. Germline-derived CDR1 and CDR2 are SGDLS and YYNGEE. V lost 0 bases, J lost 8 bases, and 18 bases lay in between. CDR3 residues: CASSVAFLGPGDEQFF. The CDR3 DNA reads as TGTGCCAGCAGCGTAGCCTTTTTGGGGCCGGGGGATGAGCAGTTCTTC.

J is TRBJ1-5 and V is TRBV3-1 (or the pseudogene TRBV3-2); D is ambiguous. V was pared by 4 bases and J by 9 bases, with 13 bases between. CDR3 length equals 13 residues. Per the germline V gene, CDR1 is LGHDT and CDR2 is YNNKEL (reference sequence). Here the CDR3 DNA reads TGTGCCAGCAGCCTCCTCCCTGGTCGGCCCCAGCATTTT. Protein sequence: CASSLLPGRPQHF.

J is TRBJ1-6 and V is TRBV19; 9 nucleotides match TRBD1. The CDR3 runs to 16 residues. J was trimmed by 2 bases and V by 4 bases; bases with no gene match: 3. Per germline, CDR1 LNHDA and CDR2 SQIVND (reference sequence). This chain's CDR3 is CASSTRQGAYNSPLHF. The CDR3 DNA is TGTGCCAGTAGTACCCGACAGGGGGCCTATAATTCACCCCTCCACTTT.

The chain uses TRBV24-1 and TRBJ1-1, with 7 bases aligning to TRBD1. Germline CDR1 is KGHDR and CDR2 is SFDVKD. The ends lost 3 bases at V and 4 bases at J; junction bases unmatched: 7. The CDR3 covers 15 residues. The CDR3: CATSDTRTGGTEAFF. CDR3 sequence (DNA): TGTGCCACCAGTGATACCCGGACAGGAGGCACTGAAGCTTTCTTT.

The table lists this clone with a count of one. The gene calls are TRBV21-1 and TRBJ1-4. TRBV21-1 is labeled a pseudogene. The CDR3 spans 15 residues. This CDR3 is CASSRKTRGNEKLFF. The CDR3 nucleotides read TGTGCCAGCAGCCGGAAGACACGGGGGAATGAAAAACTGTTTTTT.

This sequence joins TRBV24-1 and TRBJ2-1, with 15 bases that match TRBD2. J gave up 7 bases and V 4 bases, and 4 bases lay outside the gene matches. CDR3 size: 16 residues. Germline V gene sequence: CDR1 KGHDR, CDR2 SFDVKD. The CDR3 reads CATSERTSGGGNEQFF. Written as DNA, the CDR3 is TGTGCCACCAGTGAACGGACTAGCGGGGGGGGAAATGAGCAGTTCTTC.

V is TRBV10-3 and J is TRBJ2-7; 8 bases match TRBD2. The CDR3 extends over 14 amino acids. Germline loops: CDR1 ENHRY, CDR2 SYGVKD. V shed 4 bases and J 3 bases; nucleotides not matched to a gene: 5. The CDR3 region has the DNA TGTGCCATCAGTGTCGGGGGGGGCTACTACGAGCAGTACTTC. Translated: CAISVGGGYYEQYF.

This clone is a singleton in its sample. Here the CDR3 DNA reads TGTGCCAGCAGCTTAAGCCCGGGACAGCAAGAGACCCAGTACTTC. Residues: CASSLSPGQQETQYF. J is TRBJ2-5 and V is TRBV7-3; 7 positions agree with TRBD1. Germline V gene lookup returns CDR1 SGHTA and CDR2 FQGTGA. Germline trimming cut 1 base from V and 2 bases from J; bases unmatched to any gene: 4. The length of the CDR3 is 15 residues.

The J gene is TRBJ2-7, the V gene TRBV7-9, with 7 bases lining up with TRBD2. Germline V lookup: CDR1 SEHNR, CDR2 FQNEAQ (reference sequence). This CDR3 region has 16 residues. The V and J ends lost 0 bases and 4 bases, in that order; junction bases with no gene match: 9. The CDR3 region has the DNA TGTGCCAGCAGCTTAGCCGGGGGGTGGCCCCCATACGAGCAGTACTTC. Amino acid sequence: CASSLAGGWPPYEQYF.

Here the CDR3 DNA reads TGTGCCAGCAATTCGGGCGAAATTTTGAGCAATCAGCCCCAGCATTTT. This sequence encodes CASNSGEILSNQPQHF. J is TRBJ1-5 and V is TRBV28; D gene unclear. The CDR3 length is 16 residues. Trimming took 7 bases from V and 1 from J, leaving 17 bases between them. Germline CDR1 MDHEN, CDR2 SYDVKM.

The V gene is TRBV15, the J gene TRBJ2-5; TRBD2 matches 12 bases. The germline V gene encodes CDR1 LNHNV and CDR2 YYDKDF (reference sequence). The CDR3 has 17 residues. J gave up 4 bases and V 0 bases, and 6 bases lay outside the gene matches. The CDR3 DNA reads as TGTGCCACCAGCAGAGATCGTCTAGCGGGGGGGCGAGAGACCCAGTACTTC. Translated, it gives CATSRDRLAGGRETQYF.